The 2 T cell receptor beta chains reported below all come from one sample, sequenced in a study of blood T cell repertoires in COVID-19 (TCRdb year 2020). Preparation of the library involved the immunoSEQ multiplex PCR assay. In TCRdb, the immuneACCESS table is reduced to in-frame sequences with V and J assigned. These tables do not hold every clone; where another copy was compared, an unresolved V gene accounts for under half, and the others remain unexplained. The sample includes 300,000 to 350,000 clones, with 80% to 95% observed a single time. Roughly 7.3% of the sample is held by the ten biggest clonotypes. The sequencing sample was made of peripheral blood. The receptor source for this set is a woman between 25 and 40 years old with COVID-19, enrolled during active disease.

CDR3 nucleotides: TGTGCCATCAGTGAGTCGAGGGCGCGGGACTATGGCTACACCTTC. Amino acids: CAISESRARDYGYTF. This chain joins TRBV10-3 and TRBJ1-2; D gene ambiguous. The CDR3 is made up of 15 amino acids. V shed 0 bases and J shed 3 bases, with 11 bases lying between them. CDR1 is ENHRY, CDR2 SYGVKD, per germline.

The chain uses TRBV6-5 and TRBJ1-3; a possible D gene is TRBD1 (6 bases). The V end lost 3 bases, the J end lost 5 bases, and 14 bases lay between the germline ends. Per the germline V gene, CDR1 is MNHEY and CDR2 is SVGAGI. The CDR3 totals 15 residues. The CDR3: CASSYRGTGRNTIYF. CDR3 DNA sequence: TGTGCCAGCAGTTATAGGGGAACAGGGAGAAACACCATATATTTT.